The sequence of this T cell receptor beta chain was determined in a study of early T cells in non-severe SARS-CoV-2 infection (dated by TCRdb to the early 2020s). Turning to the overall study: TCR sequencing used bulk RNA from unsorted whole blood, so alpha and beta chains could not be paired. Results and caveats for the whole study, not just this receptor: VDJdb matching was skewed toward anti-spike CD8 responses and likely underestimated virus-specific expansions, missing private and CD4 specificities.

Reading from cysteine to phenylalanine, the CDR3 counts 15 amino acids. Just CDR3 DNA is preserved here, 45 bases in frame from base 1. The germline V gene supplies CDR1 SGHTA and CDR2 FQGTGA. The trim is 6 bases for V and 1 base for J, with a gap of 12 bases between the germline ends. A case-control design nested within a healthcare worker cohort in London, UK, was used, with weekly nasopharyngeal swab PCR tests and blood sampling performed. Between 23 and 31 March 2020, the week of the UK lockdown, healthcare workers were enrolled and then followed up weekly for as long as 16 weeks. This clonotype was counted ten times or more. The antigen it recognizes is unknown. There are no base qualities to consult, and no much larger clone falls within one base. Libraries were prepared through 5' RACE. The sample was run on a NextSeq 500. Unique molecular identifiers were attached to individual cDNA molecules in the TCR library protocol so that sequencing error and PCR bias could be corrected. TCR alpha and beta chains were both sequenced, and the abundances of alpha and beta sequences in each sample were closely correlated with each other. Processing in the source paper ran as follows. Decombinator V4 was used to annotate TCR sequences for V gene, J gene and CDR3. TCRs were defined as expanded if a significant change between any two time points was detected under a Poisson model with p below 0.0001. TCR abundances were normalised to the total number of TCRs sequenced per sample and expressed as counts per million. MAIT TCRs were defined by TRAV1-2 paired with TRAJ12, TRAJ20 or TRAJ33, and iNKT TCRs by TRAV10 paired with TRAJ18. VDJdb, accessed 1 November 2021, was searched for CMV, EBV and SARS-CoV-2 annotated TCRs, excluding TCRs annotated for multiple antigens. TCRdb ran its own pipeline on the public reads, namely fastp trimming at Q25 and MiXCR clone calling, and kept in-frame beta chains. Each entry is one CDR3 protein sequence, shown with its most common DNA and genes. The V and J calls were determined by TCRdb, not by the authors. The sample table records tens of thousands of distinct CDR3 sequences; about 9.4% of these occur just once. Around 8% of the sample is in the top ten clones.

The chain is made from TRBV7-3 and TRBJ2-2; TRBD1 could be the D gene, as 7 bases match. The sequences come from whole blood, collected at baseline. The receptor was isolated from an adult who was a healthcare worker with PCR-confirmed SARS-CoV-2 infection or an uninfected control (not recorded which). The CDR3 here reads CASRRQGGNTGELFF. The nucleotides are TGTGCCAGCAGAAGACAGGGAGGGAACACCGGGGAGCTGTTTTTT.